These T cell receptor beta chains were read from a single sample in a study of identical twins. TCRdb ran MiXCR on the 5' RACE reads and lists one entry per CDR3 protein. The sample lists about 340,000 distinct CDR3 sequences, roughly 9% occurring once. Input material: naive T cells sorted from blood. The receptors were sampled from a woman in her forties or fifties in good health. CDR3s include the opening cysteine and the closing phenylalanine or tryptophan. A D gene is named only where the DNA matches it firmly. Size tells how often a clone was seen (once, few, many) or the class of an expanded clone, and some rows leave it out.

V,length,J,size,D,CDR3,DNA
TRBV6-2/TRBV6-3,15,TRBJ2-4,NA,NA,CASRREGLAKNIQYF,TGTGCCAGCAGGCGAGAGGGATTGGCCAAAAACATTCAGTACTTC
TRBV21-1,17,TRBJ2-1,NA,NA,CASSKGLDSHSYNEQFF,TGTGCCAGCAGCAAAGGCTTAGACAGTCACTCCTACAATGAGCAGTTCTTC
TRBV7-9,17,TRBJ2-1,few,NA,CASSSVIRGRSTNEQFF,TGTGCCAGCAGCTCTGTTATTAGAGGACGATCTACCAATGAGCAGTTCTTC
TRBV7-3,14,TRBJ2-1,few,TRBD2,CASKRETGNNEQFF,TGTGCCAGCAAGCGGGAGACCGGAAACAATGAGCAGTTCTTC
TRBV12-3/TRBV12-4,14,TRBJ1-1,NA,NA,CASSLVSGTGEAFF,TGTGCCAGCAGTTTAGTGTCGGGGACGGGGGAAGCTTTCTTT
TRBV19,15,TRBJ1-1,NA,NA,CASSIVQGRNTEAFF,TGTGCCAGTAGTATAGTGCAGGGGAGGAACACTGAAGCTTTCTTT
TRBV27,13,TRBJ1-2,NA,NA,CASSVSFNYGYTF,TGTGCCAGCAGTGTCAGTTTCAACTATGGCTACACCTTC
TRBV11-2,13,TRBJ2-3,few,NA,CASSYPRTDTQYF,TGTGCCAGCAGCTATCCTAGAACAGATACGCAGTATTTT
TRBV10-3,15,TRBJ2-2,NA,NA,CAIMRGSGTPGELFF,TGTGCCATCATGAGGGGTTCCGGCACCCCCGGGGAGCTGTTTTTT
TRBV6-1,13,TRBJ1-5,many,NA,CASSEGVSQPQHF,TGTGCCAGCAGTGAAGGGGTTTCTCAGCCCCAGCATTTT
TRBV6-2/TRBV6-3,16,TRBJ2-1,many,NA,CASGKQGTGGYNEQFF,TGTGCCAGCGGAAAACAAGGCACCGGAGGGTACAATGAGCAGTTCTTC
TRBV10-3,14,TRBJ2-7,few,TRBD1,CAIARQGGAYEQYF,TGTGCCATCGCTAGACAGGGTGGGGCCTACGAGCAGTACTTC
TRBV20-1,13,TRBJ1-6,NA,TRBD1,CSARQGAYSPLHF,TGCAGTGCTAGACAGGGGGCATATTCACCCCTCCACTTT
TRBV7-6,15,TRBJ2-5,few,TRBD1,CASSPRDRDGETQYF,TGTGCCAGCAGCCCCCGGGACAGGGACGGAGAGACCCAGTACTTC
TRBV12-3/TRBV12-4,15,TRBJ2-3,NA,NA,CASSSGTPTTDTQYF,TGTGCCAGCAGTTCCGGGACTCCGACCACAGATACGCAGTATTTT
TRBV12-3/TRBV12-4,10,TRBJ1-1,many,NA,CASSLTKAFF,TGTGCCAGCTCTTTAACCAAAGCTTTCTTT
TRBV7-9,17,TRBJ1-1,many,NA,CASSLAGGGKVNTEAFF,TGTGCCAGCAGCTTAGCCGGGGGGGGTAAGGTGAACACTGAAGCTTTCTTT
TRBV7-9,17,TRBJ2-1,NA,TRBD2,CASSLDPSGRVGNEQFF,TGTGCCAGCAGCTTAGACCCTAGCGGGAGGGTAGGGAATGAGCAGTTCTTC
TRBV9,17,TRBJ2-6,NA,TRBD1,CASNPRDRGPGANVLTF,TGTGCCAGCAACCCCCGAGACAGGGGCCCTGGGGCCAACGTCCTGACTTTC
TRBV29-1,14,TRBJ2-1,few,TRBD2,CSGRAGGLMGEQFF,TGCAGCGGTCGAGCGGGAGGGCTTATGGGTGAGCAGTTCTTC
TRBV20-1,14,TRBJ2-7,NA,TRBD2,CSASKSGAAYEQYF,TGCAGTGCTAGTAAAAGCGGGGCGGCATACGAGCAGTACTTC
TRBV12-3/TRBV12-4,16,TRBJ1-2,few,NA,CASSVLQGGWNYGYTF,TGTGCCAGCAGTGTACTACAGGGAGGTTGGAACTATGGCTACACCTTC
TRBV10-3,16,TRBJ2-3,many,NA,CAISEVGRADTDTQYF,TGTGCCATCAGTGAAGTAGGGCGGGCCGACACAGATACGCAGTATTTT
TRBV12-3/TRBV12-4,14,TRBJ1-3,few,NA,CAIAPGDSGNTIYF,TGTGCCATCGCCCCGGGAGACTCTGGAAACACCATATATTTT
TRBV24-1,16,TRBJ2-3,few,TRBD1,CATSDSGTGVPDTQYF,TGTGCCACCAGTGATTCGGGGACAGGGGTACCAGATACGCAGTATTTT
TRBV24-1,13,TRBJ1-2,few,NA,CATSTDGAYGYTF,TGTGCCACCTCCACCGACGGGGCCTATGGCTACACCTTC
TRBV2,14,TRBJ2-1,NA,NA,CASSELARRNEQFF,TGTGCCAGCAGTGAACTAGCCCGACGCAATGAGCAGTTCTTC
TRBV20-1,14,TRBJ2-7,NA,TRBD2,CSARTRLAEYEQYF,TGCAGTGCCCGAACCCGACTAGCGGAATACGAGCAGTACTTC
TRBV19,12,TRBJ1-1,NA,NA,CASSPSRPGAFF,TGTGCCAGTAGTCCTTCTCGTCCGGGAGCTTTCTTT
TRBV28,14,TRBJ1-1,many,TRBD1,CASSIQGAQGEAFF,TGTGCCAGCAGTATTCAGGGGGCGCAGGGTGAAGCTTTCTTT
TRBV29-1,15,TRBJ2-3,many,NA,CSARMGFGGTDTQYF,TGCAGCGCCCGAATGGGGTTTGGGGGCACAGATACGCAGTATTTT
TRBV5-6,14,TRBJ2-3,few,NA,CASSLDRGSAGQYF,TGTGCCAGCAGCTTGGACCGGGGATCGGCCGGGCAGTATTTT
TRBV7-9,15,TRBJ2-1,few,TRBD1,CASSDTGTGANEQFF,TGTGCCAGCAGCGACACCGGGACAGGGGCCAATGAGCAGTTCTTC
TRBV11-2,13,TRBJ1-1,NA,NA,CASSHYSYTEAFF,TGTGCCAGCAGCCATTACAGTTACACTGAAGCTTTCTTT
TRBV7-2,15,TRBJ2-1,few,TRBD2,CASRLTSGRVNEQFF,TGTGCCAGCAGATTGACTAGCGGGAGGGTCAATGAGCAGTTCTTC
TRBV20-1,12,TRBJ1-3,few,NA,CSARDMGNTIYF,TGCAGTGCTAGAGATATGGGGAACACCATATATTTT
TRBV12-3/TRBV12-4,15,TRBJ2-1,many,NA,CASSLSRGSYNEQFF,TGTGCCAGCAGTTTATCCCGGGGGAGCTACAATGAGCAGTTCTTC
TRBV29-1,13,TRBJ2-7,many,NA,CSVEGQASYEQYF,TGCAGCGTTGAAGGACAGGCCTCCTACGAGCAGTACTTC
TRBV5-4,16,TRBJ2-2,NA,TRBD1,CASSRPYRGTTGELFF,TGTGCCAGCAGCCGACCCTACAGGGGGACCACCGGGGAGCTGTTTTTT
TRBV7-7,14,TRBJ2-5,many,NA,CASSSAMGQETQYF,TGTGCCAGCAGCTCCGCCATGGGGCAAGAGACCCAGTACTTC
TRBV5-1,14,TRBJ2-1,few,NA,CASSLDGRLNEQFF,TGCGCCAGCAGCTTGGACGGGAGATTGAATGAGCAGTTCTTC
TRBV29-1,14,TRBJ2-3,many,NA,CSVTPGLEEDTQYF,TGCAGCGTTACTCCGGGACTCGAGGAAGATACGCAGTATTTT
TRBV5-1,15,TRBJ2-1,many,TRBD2,CASSLPSGRENEQFF,TGCGCCAGCAGCTTGCCCAGCGGGAGGGAGAATGAGCAGTTCTTC